In this sample, the clone carrying this T cell receptor (beta chain) turned up a few times. Its antigen is unidentified. The sample comes from a study of cytotoxic CD8 clonotypes in ibrutinib-treated CLL. Study conclusions and caveats: Sustained-remission patients were sampled at different times than progressing patients were. Against age-matched healthy donors, baseline clonality ran higher and tracked circulating CD8+ T-cell counts.

Deletions cut 1 base from V and 7 bases from J, with 13 bases between. CDR3 length: 14 residues. Germline V lookup: CDR1 WSHSY, CDR2 SAAADI. Genomic DNA in an amount of roughly 2 micrograms was extracted from cryopreserved PBMCs and used for the preparation of TCR beta libraries. Assay used: immunoSEQ multiplex PCR; TCRdb lists only in-frame clones, some missing. Among about 50,000 clones listed, less than 75% were seen once. The V gene is TRBV10-2, the J gene TRBJ1-2; D is perhaps TRBD1 (6 bases). The source is a human donor with chronic lymphocytic leukemia. The sample consisted of PBMCs, taken after 12 months of ibrutinib treatment. The DNA of the CDR3 is TGCGCCAGCAGTGAGTTTGCAGGGGTTGGTGGCTACACCTTC. This encodes CASSEFAGVGGYTF.